This T cell receptor (beta chain) appears in the sequencing data of a study of blood T cell repertoires in COVID-19. Overall study context: The study drew acute and convalescent COVID-19 samples from the United States, Italy and Spain. T cells, B-cell-depleted T cells, or PBMCs supplied cDNA or gDNA.

Authors' methods: Estimation of nucleated cell counts relied on the amplification of reference gene primers. The method was immunoSEQ multiplex PCR; TCRdb's version includes in-frame clones alone and lacks a portion of them. V and J calls and clone size are as listed in that table; D and trimming were resolved from the DNA. The sample shows around 20,000 clones, approximately 90% of them seen only once. The CDR3 is 14 residues long. Germline assignment: CDR1 SGHRS and CDR2 YFSETQ. The ends lost 3 bases at V and 7 bases at J; junction bases unmatched: 6. The sequenced material came from peripheral blood. The rearrangement uses TRBV5-1 and TRBJ1-4; 7 bases agree with TRBD1. This receptor was taken from an older man with acute or convalescent COVID-19. DNA for the CDR3: TGCGCCAGCAGCTCGACAGGGATGGTTGAAAAACTGTTTTTT. Translation gives CASSSTGMVEKLFF.